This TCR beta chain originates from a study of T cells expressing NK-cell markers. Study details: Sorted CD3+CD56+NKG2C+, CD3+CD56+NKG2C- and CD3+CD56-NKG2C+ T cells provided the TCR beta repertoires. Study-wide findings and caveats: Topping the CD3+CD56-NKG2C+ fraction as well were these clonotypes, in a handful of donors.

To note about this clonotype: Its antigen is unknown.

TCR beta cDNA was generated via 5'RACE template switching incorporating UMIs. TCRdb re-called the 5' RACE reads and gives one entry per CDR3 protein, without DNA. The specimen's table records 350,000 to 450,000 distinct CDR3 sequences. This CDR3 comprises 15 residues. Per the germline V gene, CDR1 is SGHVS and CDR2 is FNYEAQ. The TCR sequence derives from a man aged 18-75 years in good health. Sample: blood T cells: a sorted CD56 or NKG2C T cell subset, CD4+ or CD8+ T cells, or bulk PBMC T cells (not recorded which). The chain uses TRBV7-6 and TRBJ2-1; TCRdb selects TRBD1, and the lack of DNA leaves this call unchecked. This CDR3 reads CASSLAASGGYEQFF.